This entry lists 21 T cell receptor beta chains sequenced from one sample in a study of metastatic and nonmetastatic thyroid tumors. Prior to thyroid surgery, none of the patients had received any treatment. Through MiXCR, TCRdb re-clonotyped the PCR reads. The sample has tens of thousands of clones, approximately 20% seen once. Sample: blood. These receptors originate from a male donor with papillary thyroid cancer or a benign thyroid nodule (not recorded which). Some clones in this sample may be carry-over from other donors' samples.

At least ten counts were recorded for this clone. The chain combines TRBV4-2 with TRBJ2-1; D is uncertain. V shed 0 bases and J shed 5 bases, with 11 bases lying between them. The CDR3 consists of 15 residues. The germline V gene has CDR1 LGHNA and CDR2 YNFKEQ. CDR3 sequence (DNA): TGTGCCAGCAGCCAAGATCGGCAGCCCCACAATGAGCAGTTCTTC. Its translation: CASSQDRQPHNEQFF.

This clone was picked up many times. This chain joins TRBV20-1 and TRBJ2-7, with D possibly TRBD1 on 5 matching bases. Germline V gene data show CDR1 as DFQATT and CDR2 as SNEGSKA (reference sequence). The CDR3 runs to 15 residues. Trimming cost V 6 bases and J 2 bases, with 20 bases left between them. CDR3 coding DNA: TGCAGTGCCCACATCATTGGTGAAGGGGCCTACGAGCAGTACTTC. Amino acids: CSAHIIGEGAYEQYF.

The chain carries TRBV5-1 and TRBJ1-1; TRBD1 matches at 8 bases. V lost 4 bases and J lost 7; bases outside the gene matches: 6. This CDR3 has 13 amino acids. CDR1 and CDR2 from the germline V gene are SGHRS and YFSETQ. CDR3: CASSPQGVDEAFF. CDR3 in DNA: TGCGCCAGCAGCCCACAGGGGGTCGATGAAGCTTTCTTT.

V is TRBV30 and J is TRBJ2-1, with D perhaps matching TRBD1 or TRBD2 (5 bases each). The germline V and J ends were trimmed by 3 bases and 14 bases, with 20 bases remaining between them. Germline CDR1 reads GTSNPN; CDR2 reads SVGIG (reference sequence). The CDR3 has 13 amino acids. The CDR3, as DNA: TGTGCCTGGAGCGTAACGCTGGGGGACCGAAAGTTCTTC. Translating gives CAWSVTLGDRKFF.

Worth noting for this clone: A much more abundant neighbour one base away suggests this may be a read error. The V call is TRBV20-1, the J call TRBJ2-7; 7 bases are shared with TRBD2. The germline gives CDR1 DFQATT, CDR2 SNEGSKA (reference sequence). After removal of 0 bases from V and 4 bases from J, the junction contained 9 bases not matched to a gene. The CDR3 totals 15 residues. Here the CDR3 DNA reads TGCAGTGCTAGAGATCAACGGCGGGGGAGATACGAGCAGTACTTC. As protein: CSARDQRRGRYEQYF.

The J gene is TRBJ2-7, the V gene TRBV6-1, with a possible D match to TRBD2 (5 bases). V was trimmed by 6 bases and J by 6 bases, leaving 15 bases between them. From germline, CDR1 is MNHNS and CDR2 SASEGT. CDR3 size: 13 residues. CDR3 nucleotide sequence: TGTGCCAGCAGCCGCGATCTAGCTTCCGAGCAGTACTTC. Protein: CASSRDLASEQYF.

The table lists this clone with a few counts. The CDR3 bases are TGTGCCAGCAGCTCCTACGGTGGTGGATCTAATGAAAAACTGTTTTTT. It yields the protein CASSSYGGGSNEKLFF. V usage is TRBV5-5 and J usage is TRBJ1-4, with D hard to call. V was cut by 3 bases and J by 3 bases, with 15 bases left in between. From germline, CDR1 is SGHKS and CDR2 YYEKEE (reference sequence). CDR3 size: 16 residues.

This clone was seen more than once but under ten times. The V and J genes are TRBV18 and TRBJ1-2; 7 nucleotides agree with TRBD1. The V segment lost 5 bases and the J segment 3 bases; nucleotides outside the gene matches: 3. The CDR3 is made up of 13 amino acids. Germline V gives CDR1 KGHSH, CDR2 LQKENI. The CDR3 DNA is TGTGCCAGCTCATGGGACAGCGACTATGGCTACACCTTC. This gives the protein CASSWDSDYGYTF.

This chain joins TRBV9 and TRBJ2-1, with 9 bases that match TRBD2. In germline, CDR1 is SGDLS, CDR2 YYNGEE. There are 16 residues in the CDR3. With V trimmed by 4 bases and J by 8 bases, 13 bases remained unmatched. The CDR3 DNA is TGTGCCAGCAGCCTCTGGGATAGCGGGAGAGTCGATGAGCAGTTCTTC. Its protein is CASSLWDSGRVDEQFF.

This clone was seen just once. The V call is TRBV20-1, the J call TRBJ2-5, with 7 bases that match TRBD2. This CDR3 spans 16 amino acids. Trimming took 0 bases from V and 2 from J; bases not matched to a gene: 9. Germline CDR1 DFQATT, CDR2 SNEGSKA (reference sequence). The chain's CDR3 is CSARDGRLAAQETQYF. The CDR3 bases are TGCAGTGCTAGAGACGGACGACTAGCAGCACAAGAGACCCAGTACTTC.

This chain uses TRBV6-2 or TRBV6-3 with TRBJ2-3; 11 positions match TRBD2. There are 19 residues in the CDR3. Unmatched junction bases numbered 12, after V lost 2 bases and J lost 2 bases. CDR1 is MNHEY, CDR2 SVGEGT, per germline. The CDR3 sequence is CASSYGRTSGWFVTDTQYF. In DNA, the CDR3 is TGTGCCAGCAGTTACGGGCGGACTAGCGGGTGGTTCGTCACAGATACGCAGTATTTT.

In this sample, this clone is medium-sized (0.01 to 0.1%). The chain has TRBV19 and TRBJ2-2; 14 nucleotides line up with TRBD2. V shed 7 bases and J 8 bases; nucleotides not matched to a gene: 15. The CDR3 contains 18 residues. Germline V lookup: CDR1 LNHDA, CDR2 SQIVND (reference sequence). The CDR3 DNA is TGTGCCAGTACCGCGCGGGGACTAGCGGGAGTTCGCGGGGGGGAGCTGTTTTTT. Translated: CASTARGLAGVRGGELFF.

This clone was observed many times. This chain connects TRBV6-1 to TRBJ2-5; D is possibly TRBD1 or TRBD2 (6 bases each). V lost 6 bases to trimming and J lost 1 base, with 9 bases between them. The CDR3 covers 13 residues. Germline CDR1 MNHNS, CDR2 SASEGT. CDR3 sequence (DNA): TGTGCCAGCAGGCGGGACACCCAAGAGACCCAGTACTTC. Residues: CASRRDTQETQYF.

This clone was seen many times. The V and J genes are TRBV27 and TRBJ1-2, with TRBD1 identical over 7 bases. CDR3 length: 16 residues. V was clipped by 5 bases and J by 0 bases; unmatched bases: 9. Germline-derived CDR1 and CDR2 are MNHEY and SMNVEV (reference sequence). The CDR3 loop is CASSKSGTAANYGYTF. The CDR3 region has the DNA TGTGCCAGCAGTAAGTCCGGGACAGCAGCTAACTATGGCTACACCTTC.

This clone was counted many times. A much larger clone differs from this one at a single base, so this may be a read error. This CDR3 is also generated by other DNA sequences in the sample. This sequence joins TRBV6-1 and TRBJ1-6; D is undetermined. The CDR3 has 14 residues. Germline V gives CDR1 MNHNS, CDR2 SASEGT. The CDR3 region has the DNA TGTGCCAGCAAGGAGGGCCTGGATAATTCATCCCTCCACTTT. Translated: CASKEGLDNSSLHF.

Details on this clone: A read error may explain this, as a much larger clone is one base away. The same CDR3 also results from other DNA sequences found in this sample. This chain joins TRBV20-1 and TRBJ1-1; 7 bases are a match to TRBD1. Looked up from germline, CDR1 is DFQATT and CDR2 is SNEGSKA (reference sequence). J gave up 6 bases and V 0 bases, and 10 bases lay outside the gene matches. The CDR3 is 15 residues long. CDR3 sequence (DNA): TGCAGTGCTAGAGATAACAGGGGAGTTAAAGCTGAAGCTTTCTTT. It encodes CSARDNRGVKAEAFF.

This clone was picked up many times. The CDR3 DNA reads as TGTGCCAGCAACCCTCTCGGGCAGCCCCAGCATTTT. Translating it yields CASNPLGQPQHF. V usage is TRBV28 and J usage is TRBJ1-5; D is ambiguous. Germline assignment: CDR1 MDHEN and CDR2 SYDVKM. The CDR3 covers 12 residues. V was pared by 7 bases and J by 7 bases, with 11 bases between.

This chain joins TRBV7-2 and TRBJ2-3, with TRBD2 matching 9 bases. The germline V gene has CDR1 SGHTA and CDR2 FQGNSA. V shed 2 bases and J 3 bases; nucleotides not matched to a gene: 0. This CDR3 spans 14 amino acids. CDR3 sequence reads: CASSLSGRTDTQYF. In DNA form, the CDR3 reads TGTGCCAGCAGCTTAAGCGGGAGGACAGATACGCAGTATTTT.

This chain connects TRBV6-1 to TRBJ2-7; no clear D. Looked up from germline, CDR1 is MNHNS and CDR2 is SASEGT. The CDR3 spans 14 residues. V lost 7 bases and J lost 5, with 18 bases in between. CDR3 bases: TGTGCCAGCATTGAGAATCGGAACCGGAACGAGCAGTACTTC. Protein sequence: CASIENRNRNEQYF.

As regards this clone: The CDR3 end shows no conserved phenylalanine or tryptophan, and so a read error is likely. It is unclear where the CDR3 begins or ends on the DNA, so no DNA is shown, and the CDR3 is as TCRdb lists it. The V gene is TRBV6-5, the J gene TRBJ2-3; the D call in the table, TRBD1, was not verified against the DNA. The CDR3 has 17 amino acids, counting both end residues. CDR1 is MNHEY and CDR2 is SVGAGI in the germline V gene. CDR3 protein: CASSTRWTGEGTDTHYL.

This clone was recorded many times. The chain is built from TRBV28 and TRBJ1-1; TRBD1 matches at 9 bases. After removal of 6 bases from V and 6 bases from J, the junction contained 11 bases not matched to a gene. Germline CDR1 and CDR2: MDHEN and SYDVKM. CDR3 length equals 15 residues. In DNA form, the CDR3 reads TGTGCCAGCAGGAGCACAGGGGGCGTTACGCCTGAAGCTTTCTTT. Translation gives CASRSTGGVTPEAFF.